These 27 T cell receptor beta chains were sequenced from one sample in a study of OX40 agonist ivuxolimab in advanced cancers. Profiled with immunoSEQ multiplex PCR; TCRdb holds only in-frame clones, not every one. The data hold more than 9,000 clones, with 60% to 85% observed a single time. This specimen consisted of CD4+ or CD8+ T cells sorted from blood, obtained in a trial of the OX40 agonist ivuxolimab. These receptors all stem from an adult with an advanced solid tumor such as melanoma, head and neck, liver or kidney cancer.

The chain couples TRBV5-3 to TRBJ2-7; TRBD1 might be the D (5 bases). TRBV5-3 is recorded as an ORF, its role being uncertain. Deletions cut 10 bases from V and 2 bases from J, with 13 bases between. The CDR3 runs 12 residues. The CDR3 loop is CARGPGPYEQYF. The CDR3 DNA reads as TGTGCCCGTGGGCCAGGGCCCTACGAGCAGTACTTC.

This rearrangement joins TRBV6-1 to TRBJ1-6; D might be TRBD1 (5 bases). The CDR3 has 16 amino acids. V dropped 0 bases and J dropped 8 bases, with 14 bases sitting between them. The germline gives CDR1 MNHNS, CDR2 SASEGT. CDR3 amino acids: CASSEARVKIDSPLHF. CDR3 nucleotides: TGTGCCAGCAGTGAAGCCAGGGTCAAAATTGATTCACCCCTCCACTTT.

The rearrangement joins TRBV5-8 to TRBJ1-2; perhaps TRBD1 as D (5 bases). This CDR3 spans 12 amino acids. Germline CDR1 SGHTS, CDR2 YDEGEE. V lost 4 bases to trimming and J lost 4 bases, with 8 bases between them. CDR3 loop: CASSPGAYGYTF. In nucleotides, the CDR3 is TGTGCCAGCAGCCCTGGGGCCTATGGCTACACCTTC.

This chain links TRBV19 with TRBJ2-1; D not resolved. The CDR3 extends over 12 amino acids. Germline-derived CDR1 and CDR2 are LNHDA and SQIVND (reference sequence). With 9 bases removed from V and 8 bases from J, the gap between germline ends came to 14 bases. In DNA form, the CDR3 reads TGTGCCAGCCTCACTCCGACTTATGAGCAGTTCTTC. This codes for CASLTPTYEQFF.

CDR3 DNA: TGTGCCAGCAGTACACGGGCCCAGAACACCGGGGAGCTGTTTTTT. Translating gives CASSTRAQNTGELFF. V gene TRBV6-5 combines with J gene TRBJ2-2, with no clear D. This CDR3 comprises 15 residues. Per the germline V gene, CDR1 is MNHEY and CDR2 is SVGAGI. Between the trimmed V and J ends, which lost 5 bases and 1 base, there was a span of 11 bases.

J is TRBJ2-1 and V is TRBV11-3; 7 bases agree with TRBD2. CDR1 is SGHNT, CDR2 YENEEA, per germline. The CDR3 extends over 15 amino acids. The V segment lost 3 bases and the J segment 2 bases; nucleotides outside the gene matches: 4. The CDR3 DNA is TGTGCCAGCAGCTTGAGCGGGGATCCCTACAATGAGCAGTTCTTC. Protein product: CASSLSGDPYNEQFF.

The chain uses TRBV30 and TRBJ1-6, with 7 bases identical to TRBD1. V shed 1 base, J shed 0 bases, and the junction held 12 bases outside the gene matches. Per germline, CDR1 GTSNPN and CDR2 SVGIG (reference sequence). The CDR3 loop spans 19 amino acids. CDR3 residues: CAWSDTLWTGGSYNSPLHF. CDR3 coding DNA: TGTGCCTGGAGTGACACTCTTTGGACAGGCGGCTCCTATAATTCACCCCTCCACTTT.

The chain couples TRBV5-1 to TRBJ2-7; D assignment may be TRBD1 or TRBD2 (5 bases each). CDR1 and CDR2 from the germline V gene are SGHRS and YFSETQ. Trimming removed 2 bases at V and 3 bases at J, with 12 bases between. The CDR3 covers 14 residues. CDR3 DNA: TGCGCCAGCAGCTTCTTCGCAGGGAGCTACGAGCAGTACTTC. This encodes CASSFFAGSYEQYF.

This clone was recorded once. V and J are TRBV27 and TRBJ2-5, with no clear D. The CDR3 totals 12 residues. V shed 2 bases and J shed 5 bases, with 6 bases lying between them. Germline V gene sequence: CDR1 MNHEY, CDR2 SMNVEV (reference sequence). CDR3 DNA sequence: TGTGCCAGCAGTTTAGATGGTGAGACCCAGTACTTC. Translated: CASSLDGETQYF.

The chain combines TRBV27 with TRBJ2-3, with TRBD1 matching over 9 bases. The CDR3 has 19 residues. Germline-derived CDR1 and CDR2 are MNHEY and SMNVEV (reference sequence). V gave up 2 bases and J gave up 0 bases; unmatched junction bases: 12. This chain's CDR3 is CASSLRLTGTGSSTDTQYF. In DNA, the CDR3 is TGTGCCAGCAGTTTACGATTAACCGGGACAGGGTCTAGCACAGATACGCAGTATTTT.

This CDR3 is CASSSGQGANTEAFF. CDR3 sequence (DNA): TGTGCCAGCAGCTCGGGACAGGGGGCGAACACTGAAGCTTTCTTT. This chain joins TRBV9 and TRBJ1-1; 12 nucleotides line up with TRBD1. The CDR3 is 15 amino acids. J gave up 1 base and V 4 bases, and 2 bases lay outside the gene matches. CDR1 and CDR2 from the germline V gene are SGDLS and YYNGEE.

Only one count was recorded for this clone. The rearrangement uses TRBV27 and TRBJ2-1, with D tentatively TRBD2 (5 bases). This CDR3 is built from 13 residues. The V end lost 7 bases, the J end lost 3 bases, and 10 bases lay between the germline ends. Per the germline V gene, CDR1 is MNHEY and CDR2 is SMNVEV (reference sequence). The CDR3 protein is CASNGERYNEQFF. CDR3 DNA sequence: TGTGCCAGCAACGGGGAGCGCTACAATGAGCAGTTCTTC.

The CDR3 sequence: CASSVSTGFTQTQYF. CDR3 DNA: TGTGCCAGCAGCGTTTCCACGGGCTTTACCCAGACCCAGTACTTC. The chain recombines TRBV9 with TRBJ2-5, with D hard to call. The germline gives CDR1 SGDLS, CDR2 YYNGEE. The V end was cut by 2 bases, the J end by 6 bases, with 17 bases between. The CDR3 spans 15 residues.

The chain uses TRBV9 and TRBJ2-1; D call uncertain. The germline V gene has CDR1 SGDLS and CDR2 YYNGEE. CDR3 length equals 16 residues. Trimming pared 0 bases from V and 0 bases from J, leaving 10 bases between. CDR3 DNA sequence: TGTGCCAGCAGCGTAGACCCGGCAAGCTCCTACAATGAGCAGTTCTTC. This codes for CASSVDPASSYNEQFF.

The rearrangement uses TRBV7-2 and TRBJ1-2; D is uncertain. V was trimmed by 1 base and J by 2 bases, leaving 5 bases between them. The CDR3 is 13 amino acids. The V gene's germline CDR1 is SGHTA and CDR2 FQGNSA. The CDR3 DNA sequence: TGTGCCAGCAGCTTAGTCCGCAACTATGGCTACACCTTC. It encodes CASSLVRNYGYTF.

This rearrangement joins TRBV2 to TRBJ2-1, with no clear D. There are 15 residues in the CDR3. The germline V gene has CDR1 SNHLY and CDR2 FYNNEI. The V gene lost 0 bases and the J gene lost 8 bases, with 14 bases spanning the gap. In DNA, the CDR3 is TGTGCCAGCAGTGAAGCCGGGTCCTTACGCTATGAGCAGTTCTTC. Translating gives CASSEAGSLRYEQFF.

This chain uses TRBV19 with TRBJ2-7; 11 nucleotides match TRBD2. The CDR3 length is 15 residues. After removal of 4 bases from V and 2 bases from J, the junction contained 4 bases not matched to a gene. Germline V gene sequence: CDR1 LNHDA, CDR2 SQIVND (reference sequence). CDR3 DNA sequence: TGTGCCAGTAGTACAGGGACTAGCGGAGCCTACGAGCAGTACTTC. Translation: CASSTGTSGAYEQYF.

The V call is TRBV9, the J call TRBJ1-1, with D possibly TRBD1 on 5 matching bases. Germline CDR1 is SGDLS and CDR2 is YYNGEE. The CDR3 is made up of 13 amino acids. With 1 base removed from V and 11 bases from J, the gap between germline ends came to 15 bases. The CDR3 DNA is TGTGCCAGCAGCGTATGGGAAAGGGGCAGGGCTTTCTTT. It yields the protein CASSVWERGRAFF. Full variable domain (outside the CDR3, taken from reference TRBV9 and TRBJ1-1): DSGVTQTPKHLITATGQRVTLRCSPRSGDLSVYWYQQSLDQGLQFLIQYYNGEERAKGNILERFSAQQFPDLHSELNLSSLELGDSALYFCASSVWERGRAFFGQGTRLTVV.

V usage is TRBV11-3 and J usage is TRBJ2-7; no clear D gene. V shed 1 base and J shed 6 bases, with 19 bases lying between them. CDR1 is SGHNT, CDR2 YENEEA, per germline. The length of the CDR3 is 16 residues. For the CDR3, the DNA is TGTGCCAGCAGCTTAGCGCTCAAGGGCAACCTAGGCGAGCAGTACTTC. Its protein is CASSLALKGNLGEQYF. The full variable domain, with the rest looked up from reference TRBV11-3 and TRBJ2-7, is EAGVVQSPRYKIIEKKQPVAFWCNPISGHNTLYWYLQNLGQGPELLIRYENEEAVDDSQLPKDRFSAERLKGVDSTLKIQPAELGDSAVYLCASSLALKGNLGEQYFGPGTRLTVT.

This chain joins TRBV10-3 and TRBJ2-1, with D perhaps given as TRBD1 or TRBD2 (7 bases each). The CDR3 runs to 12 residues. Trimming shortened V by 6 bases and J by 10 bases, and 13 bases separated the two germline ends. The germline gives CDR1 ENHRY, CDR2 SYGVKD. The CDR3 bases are TGTGCCATCAGCCAGGGGGGGCTAGAGCAGTTCTTC. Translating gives CAISQGGLEQFF.

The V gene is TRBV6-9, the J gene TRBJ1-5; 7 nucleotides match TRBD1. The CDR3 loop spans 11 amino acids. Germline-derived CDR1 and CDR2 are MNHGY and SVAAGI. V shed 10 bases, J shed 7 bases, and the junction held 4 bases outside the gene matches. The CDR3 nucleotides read TGTGCCACAAACAGGGGACAGCCCCAGCATTTT. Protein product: CATNRGQPQHF.

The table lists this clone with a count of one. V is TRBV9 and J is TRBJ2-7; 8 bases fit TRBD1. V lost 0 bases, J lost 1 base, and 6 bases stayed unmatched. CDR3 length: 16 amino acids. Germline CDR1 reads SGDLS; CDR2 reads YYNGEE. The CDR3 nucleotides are TGTGCCAGCAGCGTAGGGTCAACAGGGGGGTCCTACGAGCAGTACTTC. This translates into CASSVGSTGGSYEQYF.

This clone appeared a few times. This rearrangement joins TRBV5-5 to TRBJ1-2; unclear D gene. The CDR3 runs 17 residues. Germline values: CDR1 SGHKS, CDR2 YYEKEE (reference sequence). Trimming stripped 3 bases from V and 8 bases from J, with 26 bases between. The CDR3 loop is CASSSYNDDGFPAGYTF. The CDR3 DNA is TGTGCCAGCAGCTCCTACAACGACGACGGCTTCCCGGCGGGCTACACCTTC.

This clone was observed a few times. In DNA, the CDR3 is TGTGCCAGCAGTACAGGCCCCAATCAGCCCCAGCATTTT. Protein sequence: CASSTGPNQPQHF. The rearrangement uses TRBV6-4 and TRBJ1-5; D is possibly TRBD1 (5 bases). Per the germline V gene, CDR1 is MRHNA and CDR2 is SNTAGT. The V end lost 5 bases, the J end lost 3 bases, and 8 bases lay between the germline ends. CDR3 length equals 13 residues.

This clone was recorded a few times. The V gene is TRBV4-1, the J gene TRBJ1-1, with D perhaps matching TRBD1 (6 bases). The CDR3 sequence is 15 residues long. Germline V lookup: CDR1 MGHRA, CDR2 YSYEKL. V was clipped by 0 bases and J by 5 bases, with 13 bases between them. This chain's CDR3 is CASSQEVTGGTEAFF. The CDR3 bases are TGCGCCAGCAGCCAAGAGGTGACAGGAGGGACTGAAGCTTTCTTT.

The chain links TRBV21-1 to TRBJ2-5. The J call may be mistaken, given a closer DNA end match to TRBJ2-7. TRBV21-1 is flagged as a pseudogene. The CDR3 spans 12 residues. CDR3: CASSKSRDEQYF. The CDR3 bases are TGTGCCAGCAGCAAGAGTCGTGACGAGCAGTACTTC.

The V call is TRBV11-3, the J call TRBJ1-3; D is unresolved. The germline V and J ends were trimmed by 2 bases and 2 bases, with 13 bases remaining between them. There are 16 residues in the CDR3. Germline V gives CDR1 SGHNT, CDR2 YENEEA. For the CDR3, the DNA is TGTGCCAGCAGCTTAAATCTCTGGAAAGCTGGAAACACCATATATTTT. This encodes CASSLNLWKAGNTIYF.